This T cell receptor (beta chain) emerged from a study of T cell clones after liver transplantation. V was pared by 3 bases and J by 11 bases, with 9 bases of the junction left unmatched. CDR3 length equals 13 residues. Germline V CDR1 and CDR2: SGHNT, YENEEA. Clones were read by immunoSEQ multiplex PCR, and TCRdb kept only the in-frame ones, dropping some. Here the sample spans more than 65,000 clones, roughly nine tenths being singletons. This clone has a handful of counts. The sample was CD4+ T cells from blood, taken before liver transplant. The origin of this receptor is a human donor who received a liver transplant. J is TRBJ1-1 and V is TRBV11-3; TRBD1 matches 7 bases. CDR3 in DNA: TGTGCCAGCAGCTTCCCCGGACAGGCGGGGGCTTTCTTT. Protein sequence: CASSFPGQAGAFF.